This record covers a single TCR beta chain. Antigen specificity is unknown. Treatment described: oral pan-JAK inhibitor, 5-10 mg twice daily. RNA was extracted and reverse transcribed into cDNA as the sequencing template. Repertoires were generated with immunoSEQ multiplex PCR, while TCRdb's copy carries only in-frame clones and drops some. This sample has some 190,000 clones, with roughly three fifths found just once. This sample is drawn from a study of CD8+ T cells in alopecia areata. Overall study context: Scoring treated patients' severity relied on the percentage of scalp area affected.

Study-wide results and caveats: There was only one nonresponder, so it was unclear how baseline CD8+ expansion relates to response. Scalp sequencing captures resident alphabeta T cells of normal skin too. Among the 100 top clones, expanded CD8+ clones, like scalp clonality, were significantly decreased by tofacitinib.

This TCR was recovered from a human donor with alopecia areata. This specimen was CD4+ T cells sorted from blood, taken at week 4, from a patient treated with tofacitinib.

In nucleotides, the CDR3 is TGTGCCAGCAGTCTAGGACAGGGGGCTACCGGCTACACCTTC. This gives the protein CASSLGQGATGYTF. This chain joins TRBV28 and TRBJ1-2, with 11 positions matching TRBD1. Germline-derived CDR1 and CDR2 are MDHEN and SYDVKM. This CDR3 is 14 amino acids long. V dropped 5 bases and J dropped 8; count of bases not matched to a gene: 7.